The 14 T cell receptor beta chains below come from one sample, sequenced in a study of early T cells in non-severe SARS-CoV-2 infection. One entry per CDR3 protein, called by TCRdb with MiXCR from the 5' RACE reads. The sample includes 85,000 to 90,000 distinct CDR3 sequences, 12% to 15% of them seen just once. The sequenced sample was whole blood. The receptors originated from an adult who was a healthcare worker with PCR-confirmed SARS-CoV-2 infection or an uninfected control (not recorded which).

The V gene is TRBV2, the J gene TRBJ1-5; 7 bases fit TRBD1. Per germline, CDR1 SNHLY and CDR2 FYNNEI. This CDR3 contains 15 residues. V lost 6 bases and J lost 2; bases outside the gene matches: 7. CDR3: CASRPFDRGNQPQHF. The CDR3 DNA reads TGTGCCAGCAGGCCCTTCGACAGGGGCAATCAGCCCCAGCATTTT.

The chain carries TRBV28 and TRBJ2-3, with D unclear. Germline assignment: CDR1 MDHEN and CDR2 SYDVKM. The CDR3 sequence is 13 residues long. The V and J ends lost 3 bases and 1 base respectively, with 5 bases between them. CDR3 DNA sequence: TGTGCCAGCAGTTTGAAGGGCACAGATACGCAGTATTTT. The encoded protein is CASSLKGTDTQYF.

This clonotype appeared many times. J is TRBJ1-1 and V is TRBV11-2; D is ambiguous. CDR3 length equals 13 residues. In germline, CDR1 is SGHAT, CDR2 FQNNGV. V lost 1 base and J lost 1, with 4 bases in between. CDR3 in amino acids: CASSLAGNTEAFF. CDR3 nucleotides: TGTGCCAGCAGCTTAGCCGGGAACACTGAAGCTTTCTTT.

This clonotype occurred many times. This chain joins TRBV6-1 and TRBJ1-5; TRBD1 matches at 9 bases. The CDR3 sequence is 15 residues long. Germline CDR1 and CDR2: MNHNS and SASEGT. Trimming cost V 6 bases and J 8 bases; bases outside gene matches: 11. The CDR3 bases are TGTGCCAGCAGGGAACAGGGGGCAACGGGAAAGCCCCAGCATTTT. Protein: CASREQGATGKPQHF.

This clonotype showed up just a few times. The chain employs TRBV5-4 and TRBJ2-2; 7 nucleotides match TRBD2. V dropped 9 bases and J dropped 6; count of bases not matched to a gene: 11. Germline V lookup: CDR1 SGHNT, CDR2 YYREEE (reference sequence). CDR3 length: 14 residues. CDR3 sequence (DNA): TGTGCCACCTCTAGCGGTATTATCCCCGGGGAGCTGTTTTTT. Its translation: CATSSGIIPGELFF.

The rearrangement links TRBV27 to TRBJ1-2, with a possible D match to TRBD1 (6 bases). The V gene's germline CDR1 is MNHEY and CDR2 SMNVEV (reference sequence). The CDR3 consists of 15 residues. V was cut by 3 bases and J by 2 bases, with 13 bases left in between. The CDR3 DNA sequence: TGTGCCAGCAGTTTTGACCGGACAGCCAACTATGGCTACACCTTC. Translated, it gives CASSFDRTANYGYTF.

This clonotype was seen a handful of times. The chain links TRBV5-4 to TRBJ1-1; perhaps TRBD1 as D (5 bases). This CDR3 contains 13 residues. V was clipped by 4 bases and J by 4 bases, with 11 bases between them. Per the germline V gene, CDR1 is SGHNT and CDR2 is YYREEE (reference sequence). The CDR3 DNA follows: TGTGCCAGCAGCCTTTTAAGGGGCACTGAAGCTTTCTTT. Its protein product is CASSLLRGTEAFF.

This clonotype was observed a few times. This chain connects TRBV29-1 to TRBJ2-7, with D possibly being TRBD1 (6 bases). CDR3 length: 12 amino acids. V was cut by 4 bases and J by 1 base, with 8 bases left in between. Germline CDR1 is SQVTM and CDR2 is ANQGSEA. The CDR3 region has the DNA TGCAGCGTTGGGACAGTGTCCTACGAGCAGTACTTC. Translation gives CSVGTVSYEQYF.

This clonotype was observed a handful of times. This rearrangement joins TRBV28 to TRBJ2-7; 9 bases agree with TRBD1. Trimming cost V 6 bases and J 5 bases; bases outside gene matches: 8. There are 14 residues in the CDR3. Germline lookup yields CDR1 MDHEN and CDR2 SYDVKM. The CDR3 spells CASRDRDRAHEQYF. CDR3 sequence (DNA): TGTGCCAGCAGAGACCGGGACAGGGCCCACGAGCAGTACTTC. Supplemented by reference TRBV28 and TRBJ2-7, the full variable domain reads DVKVTQSSRYLVKRTGEKVFLECVQDMDHENMFWYRQDPGLGLRLIYFSYDVKMKEKGDIPEGYSVSREKKERFSLILESASTNQTSMYLCASRDRDRAHEQYFGPGTRLTVT.

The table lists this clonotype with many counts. The CDR3: CATSRNTVSGDQPQHF. CDR3 nucleotide sequence: TGTGCCACCAGCCGCAATACCGTCTCAGGGGATCAGCCCCAGCATTTT. This chain connects TRBV15 to TRBJ1-5; tentatively, D is TRBD1 (6 bases). The CDR3 runs to 16 residues. Between the trimmed V and J ends, which lost 5 bases and 5 bases, there was a span of 19 bases. CDR1 and CDR2 (germline): LNHNV, YYDKDF (reference sequence).

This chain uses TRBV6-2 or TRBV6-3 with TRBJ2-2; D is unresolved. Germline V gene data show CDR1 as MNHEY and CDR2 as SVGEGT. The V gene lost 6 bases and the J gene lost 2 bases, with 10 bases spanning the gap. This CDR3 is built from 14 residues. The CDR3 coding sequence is TGTGCCAGCAGAACGAACAGCAACACCGGGGAGCTGTTTTTT. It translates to CASRTNSNTGELFF.

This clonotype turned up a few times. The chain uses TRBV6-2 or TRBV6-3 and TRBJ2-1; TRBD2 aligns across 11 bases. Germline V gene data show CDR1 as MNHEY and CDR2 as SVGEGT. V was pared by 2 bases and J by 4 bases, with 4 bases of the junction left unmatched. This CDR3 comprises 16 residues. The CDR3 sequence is CASSYGTSGFYNEQFF. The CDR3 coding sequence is TGTGCCAGCAGTTACGGGACTAGCGGCTTTTACAATGAGCAGTTCTTC.

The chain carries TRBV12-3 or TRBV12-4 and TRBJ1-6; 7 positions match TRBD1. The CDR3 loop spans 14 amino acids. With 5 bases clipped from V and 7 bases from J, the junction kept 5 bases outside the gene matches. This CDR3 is CASSGGQRNSPLHF. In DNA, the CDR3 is TGTGCCAGCAGTGGGGGACAGAGGAATTCACCCCTCCACTTT.

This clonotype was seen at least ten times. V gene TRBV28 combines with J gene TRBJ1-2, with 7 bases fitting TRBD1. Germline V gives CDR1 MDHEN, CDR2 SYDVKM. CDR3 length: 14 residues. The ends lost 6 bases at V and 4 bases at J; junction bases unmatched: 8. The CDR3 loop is CASRPGQPFYGYTF. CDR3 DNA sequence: TGTGCCAGCAGACCGGGACAGCCGTTCTATGGCTACACCTTC.